A single sample is the source of the 21 T cell receptor beta chains below, sequenced in a study of resident and recirculating memory T cells in vitiligo. Using immunoSEQ multiplex PCR, the repertoire was profiled, and TCRdb retains in-frame clones only, with some absent. The sample comprises 70,000 to 75,000 clones, more than 85% of which are singletons, and less than 5.5% rests with the top ten. The sequencing sample was made of blood. All receptors come from a male donor with vitiligo.

This chain links TRBV16 with TRBJ1-6; possible D gene TRBD1, 5 bases. The length of the CDR3 is 13 residues. Germline values: CDR1 KGHSY, CDR2 FQNENV. Trimming shortened V by 4 bases and J by 7 bases, and 8 bases separated the two germline ends. The CDR3 sequence is CASSLGGNSPLHF. In DNA, the CDR3 is TGTGCCAGCAGCCTGGGGGGAAATTCACCCCTCCACTTT.

The chain employs TRBV5-1 and TRBJ2-5, with 7 bases that match TRBD1. Germline V gives CDR1 SGHRS, CDR2 YFSETQ. V trimming: 1 base; J trimming: 5 bases; junction bases outside the gene matches: 11. This CDR3 is 16 amino acids long. CDR3 coding DNA: TGCGCCAGCAGCTTGTTCGCCCGAGGGGGCTATGAGACCCAGTACTTC. The encoded protein is CASSLFARGGYETQYF.

The chain links TRBV30 to TRBJ1-4, with D hard to call. CDR1 is GTSNPN and CDR2 is SVGIG in the germline V gene (reference sequence). The CDR3 extends over 12 amino acids. The germline V and J ends were trimmed by 7 bases and 7 bases, with 13 bases remaining between them. The CDR3 loop is CAFSTNREKLFF. CDR3 coding DNA: TGTGCCTTCTCGACAAACCGTGAAAAACTGTTTTTT.

CDR3: CASSPQGLVSGANVLTF. The DNA of the CDR3 is TGTGCCAGCAGCCCACAGGGATTAGTCTCTGGGGCCAACGTCCTGACTTTC. This chain connects TRBV7-8 to TRBJ2-6, with D perhaps matching TRBD1 (6 bases). The ends were cut back, 5 bases at V and 0 bases at J, with 14 bases in the middle. The CDR3 has 17 residues. The germline CDR1 and CDR2 sequences are SGHVS and FQNEAQ.

This clone was counted once. This sequence joins TRBV6-1 and TRBJ1-3, with a possible D match to TRBD1 (5 bases). The CDR3 runs 13 residues. The germline CDR1 and CDR2 sequences are MNHNS and SASEGT. Trimming removed 2 bases from V and 8 bases from J, with 10 bases in between. As DNA, the CDR3 is TGTGCCAGCAGTGAACAGGGCCACCACACCATATATTTT. This codes for CASSEQGHHTIYF.

This clone was found a few times. This rearrangement joins TRBV2 to TRBJ2-3; 12 bases fit TRBD2. The CDR3 sequence is 15 residues long. V lost 7 bases and J lost 4; bases outside the gene matches: 6. The germline V gene has CDR1 SNHLY and CDR2 FYNNEI. The CDR3 region has the DNA TGTGCCAGCACGGCTAGCGGGGGGGGTCCAGATACGCAGTATTTT. Its protein is CASTASGGGPDTQYF.

The CDR3 DNA sequence: TGTGCCAGCCCCCCCGGGGGGACACCCCCAAGGGGCAATCAGCCCCAGCATTTT. This codes for CASPPGGTPPRGNQPQHF. The V call is TRBV27, the J call TRBJ1-5, with D perhaps TRBD1 (6 bases). CDR1 is MNHEY, CDR2 SMNVEV, per germline (reference sequence). The CDR3 runs to 18 residues. Trimming removed 8 bases from V and 2 bases from J, with 25 bases in between.

By proportion, this clone is medium-sized. The chain recombines TRBV6-1 with TRBJ1-1; D is undetermined. Trimming took 1 base from V and 10 from J, leaving 16 bases between them. The germline CDR1 and CDR2 sequences are MNHNS and SASEGT. This CDR3 has 14 amino acids. The CDR3 reads CASSEGSSIERAFF. In DNA, the CDR3 is TGTGCCAGCAGTGAAGGGAGCTCTATAGAAAGAGCTTTCTTT.

The chain recombines TRBV9 with TRBJ1-2, with D perhaps TRBD1 (5 bases). The germline CDR1 and CDR2 sequences are SGDLS and YYNGEE. The CDR3 runs 14 residues. Trimming stripped 5 bases from V and 8 bases from J, with 19 bases between. Written as DNA, the CDR3 is TGTGCCAGCAGAAGTGGTGGGAGGGGCGAAGGCTACACCTTC. Translating it yields CASRSGGRGEGYTF.

The V and J genes are TRBV2 and TRBJ2-3, with TRBD2 identical over 8 bases. This CDR3 spans 13 amino acids. Per the germline V gene, CDR1 is SNHLY and CDR2 is FYNNEI. After removal of 7 bases from V and 5 bases from J, the junction contained 5 bases not matched to a gene. CDR3 nucleotides: TGTGCCAGCAACAGCGGGGGAATAGATACGCAGTATTTT. Amino acid sequence: CASNSGGIDTQYF.

This clone was detected a few times. The V call is TRBV29-1, the J call TRBJ2-2, with a weak D call TRBD1 (6 bases). Trimming removed 3 bases at V and 6 bases at J, with 17 bases between. The CDR3 is 15 residues long. CDR1 and CDR2 from the germline V gene are SQVTM and ANQGSEA. The CDR3 coding sequence is TGCAGCGTTGATTTGGGCAGGGGAGAGCCCGGGGAGCTGTTTTTT. The encoded protein is CSVDLGRGEPGELFF.

This sequence joins TRBV19 and TRBJ1-4; a weak D match, TRBD1 (6 bases). This CDR3 comprises 11 residues. The germline V gene has CDR1 LNHDA and CDR2 SQIVND (reference sequence). The germline V and J ends were trimmed by 6 bases and 8 bases, with 7 bases remaining between them. CDR3 sequence reads: CASRGTEKLFF. The CDR3 DNA sequence: TGTGCCAGTAGGGGGACAGAAAAACTGTTTTTT.

This rearrangement joins TRBV29-1 to TRBJ2-3; D perhaps matches TRBD2 (5 bases). Trimming pared 6 bases from V and 0 bases from J, leaving 28 bases between. This CDR3 contains 19 residues. CDR1 is SQVTM and CDR2 is ANQGSEA in the germline V gene. CDR3 loop: CSVAQLSGTRDSSTDTQYF. The CDR3 DNA sequence: TGCAGCGTGGCCCAACTAAGCGGCACTAGAGACTCCAGCACAGATACGCAGTATTTT.

The chain employs TRBV7-9 and TRBJ1-1; D not resolved. This CDR3 region has 14 residues. The germline V gene encodes CDR1 SEHNR and CDR2 FQNEAQ (reference sequence). V was shortened by 4 bases and J by 5 bases, with 14 bases between the two germline ends. CDR3 sequence (DNA): TGTGCCAGCAGCTGGGCCGAGACGGGAACTGAAGCTTTCTTT. It translates to CASSWAETGTEAFF.

This rearrangement joins TRBV29-1 to TRBJ2-2; TRBD1 is a possible D gene (6 bases). Deletions cut 5 bases from V and 1 base from J, with 8 bases between. Germline V CDR1 and CDR2: SQVTM, ANQGSEA. CDR3 length equals 13 residues. CDR3 coding DNA: TGCAGCGTTTCGACAGGGAACACCGGGGAGCTGTTTTTT. Translation gives CSVSTGNTGELFF.

V and J are TRBV5-1 and TRBJ2-7, with D perhaps matching TRBD1 (7 bases). Germline lookup yields CDR1 SGHRS and CDR2 YFSETQ. The CDR3 contains 16 residues. The ends were cut back, 1 base at V and 2 bases at J, with 16 bases in the middle. The CDR3 sequence: CASSLPPGGTAYEQYF. In nucleotides, the CDR3 is TGCGCCAGCAGCTTGCCTCCAGGGGGGACAGCCTACGAGCAGTACTTC.

This rearrangement joins TRBV5-1 to TRBJ1-1; D remains ambiguous. Per germline, CDR1 SGHRS and CDR2 YFSETQ. The CDR3 runs to 13 residues. Trimming took 2 bases from V and 3 from J, leaving 8 bases between them. This CDR3 reads CASSFRSDTEAFF. Written as DNA, the CDR3 is TGCGCCAGCAGCTTCCGTAGTGACACTGAAGCTTTCTTT.

This clone is a singleton in its sample. The chain has TRBV5-5 and TRBJ2-5; 8 bases match TRBD1. CDR3 size: 15 residues. V was pared by 3 bases and J by 1 base, with 5 bases of the junction left unmatched. Germline lookup yields CDR1 SGHKS and CDR2 YYEKEE (reference sequence). The CDR3 reads CASSWGTGIQETQYF. Written as DNA, the CDR3 is TGTGCCAGCAGCTGGGGGACAGGAATCCAAGAGACCCAGTACTTC.

The chain is built from TRBV5-1 and TRBJ2-7; 10 bases match TRBD2. The CDR3 loop spans 16 amino acids. Germline lookup yields CDR1 SGHRS and CDR2 YFSETQ. Trimming took 3 bases from V and 3 from J; bases not matched to a gene: 9. The CDR3, as DNA: TGCGCCAGCAGCTACACGCAGCGGGGGGGCGTCTACGAGCAGTACTTC. This sequence encodes CASSYTQRGGVYEQYF.

This chain connects TRBV14 to TRBJ2-3, with 8 positions matching TRBD1. This CDR3 contains 16 residues. The V gene's germline CDR1 is SGHDN and CDR2 FVKESK. The ends lost 5 bases at V and 3 bases at J; junction bases unmatched: 10. CDR3 region: CASSSQGARSTDTQYF. In nucleotides, the CDR3 is TGTGCCAGCAGCTCCCAGGGGGCCCGGTCAACAGATACGCAGTATTTT.

The CDR3 spells CASSLATAGFTGELFF. The CDR3 DNA sequence: TGTGCCAGCAGCTTGGCCACAGCGGGCTTCACCGGGGAGCTGTTTTTT. The chain links TRBV5-4 to TRBJ2-2; D may be TRBD2 (6 bases). V lost 0 bases and J lost 4, with 13 bases in between. Germline loops: CDR1 SGHNT, CDR2 YYREEE (reference sequence). CDR3 length equals 16 residues. The entire variable domain, with the rest obtained from reference TRBV5-4 and TRBJ2-2, is as follows: ETGVTQSPTHLIKTRGQQVTLRCSSQSGHNTVSWYQQALGQGPQFIFQYYREEENGRGNFPPRFSGLQFPNYSSELNVNALELDDSALYLCASSLATAGFTGELFFGEGSRLTVL.